This TCR beta chain originates from a study of shared clonotypes between healthy human individuals. Study observations and caveats: Unshared clonotypes carried lower generation probabilities than those common to all four donors. Around 5% of naive CD4 clonotypes were common to a few donors. Estimated richness values were generally larger in naive subsets than in memory subsets.

CD4+ cells yielded CD45RA+ naive and CD45RA-negative memory subsets. Germline CDR1 and CDR2: MNHEY and SMNVEV (reference sequence). This CDR3 spans 16 amino acids. Trimming stripped 5 bases from V and 5 bases from J, with 19 bases between. The data were produced by immunoSEQ multiplex PCR, yet TCRdb's version contains in-frame clones alone and is incomplete. In the table there are 2 million to 2.5 million clones, 93% of which are singletons. As for this clone: What it binds is not known.

This clonotype was obtained from a man aged 18 to 35 in good health. Some clones in this sample may be carry-over from other donors' samples. This sequence joins TRBV27 and TRBJ1-5; D possibly corresponds to TRBD1 (5 bases). Sequenced: naive CD4+ T cells from PBMCs. As to subset: CD45RA+ positively selected. For the CDR3, the DNA is TGTGCCAGCAGTCAGTTTCCGGGACGGATAGATCAGCCCCAGCATTTT. Translating gives CASSQFPGRIDQPQHF.